This T cell receptor beta chain was sequenced during a study of cytomegalovirus exposure and HLA in healthy donors. Whole-study context: Unique TCR beta sequences numbering approximately 100 million came from 150 million to 200 million T cells in an earlier analysis. There were 300 to 400 genotyped donors. Of these, about 81% fell in the genetic ancestry cluster associated with self-reported Caucasian donors. Broader study findings: HLA-A and HLA-B allele assignments for most subjects were reportedly predicted accurately using TCR beta sequences. For cytomegalovirus status, the classifier reportedly gave diagnoses with high specificity and sensitivity.

In its sample, this clone was seen a few times. Its antigen remains unknown. PCR used 60 Vbeta primers and 13 Jbeta primers. Measured with immunoSEQ multiplex PCR; TCRdb has only the in-frame clones, and not every one. The table has around 120,000 clones, over 70% seen once. The sequence came from a female donor in good health and CMV-seropositive. The sample was PBMCs.

CDR3 sequence reads: CASSPAAETQYF. The DNA for the CDR3 is TGTGCCAGCTCACCCGCGGCGGAGACCCAGTACTTC. The rearrangement joins TRBV18 to TRBJ2-5; D not certain. V was clipped by 3 bases and J by 5 bases, with 7 bases between them. CDR3 length: 12 residues. Germline V gives CDR1 KGHSH, CDR2 LQKENI.